Below, one T cell receptor beta chain is given with its context. Its specificity is unknown. It was into CD45RA+ naive and CD45RA-negative memory subsets that the CD4+ cells were split. Measured with immunoSEQ multiplex PCR; TCRdb has only the in-frame clones, and not every one. The sample holds about 2.3 million clones, roughly 90% seen once. This entry belongs to a study of shared clonotypes between healthy human individuals. Background on the study: Serving as donors were two women and a few men, whose ages spanned 18 to 49. Whole-study results and caveats: Shared clonotypes across all four donors exceeded non-shared ones in generation probability.

The germline V gene has CDR1 KGHSH and CDR2 LQKENI. The CDR3 consists of 15 residues. With 3 bases removed from V and 3 bases from J, the gap between germline ends came to 11 bases. The clonotype comes from a man between 18 and 29 years old in good health. Some clones in this sample may be carry-over from other donors' samples. The chain combines TRBV18 with TRBJ2-2; tentatively, D is TRBD1 (5 bases). Material for sequencing was naive CD4+ T cells from PBMCs. Subset described: CD45RA+ positively selected. The CDR3 DNA reads as TGTGCCAGCTCACCGACCAAGACAGACACCGGGGAGCTGTTTTTT. Its translation is CASSPTKTDTGELFF.